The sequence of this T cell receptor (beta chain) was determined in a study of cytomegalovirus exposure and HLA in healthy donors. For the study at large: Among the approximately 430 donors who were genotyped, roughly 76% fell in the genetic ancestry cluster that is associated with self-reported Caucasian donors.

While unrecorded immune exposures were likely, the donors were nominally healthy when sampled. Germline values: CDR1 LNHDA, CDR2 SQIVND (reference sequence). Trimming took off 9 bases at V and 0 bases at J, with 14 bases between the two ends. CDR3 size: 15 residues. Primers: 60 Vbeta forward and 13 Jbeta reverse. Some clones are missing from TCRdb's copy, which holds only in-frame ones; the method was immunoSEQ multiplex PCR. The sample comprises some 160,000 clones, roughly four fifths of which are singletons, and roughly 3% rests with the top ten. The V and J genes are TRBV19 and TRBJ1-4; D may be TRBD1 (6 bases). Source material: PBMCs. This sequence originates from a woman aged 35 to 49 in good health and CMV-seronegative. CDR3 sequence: CASRTEGATNEKLFF. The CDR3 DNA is TGTGCCAGCAGGACAGAGGGTGCAACTAATGAAAAACTGTTTTTT. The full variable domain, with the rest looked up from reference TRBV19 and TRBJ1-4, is DGGITQSPKYLFRKEGQNVTLSCEQNLNHDAMYWYRQDPGQGLRLIYYSQIVNDFQKGDIAEGYSVSREKKESFPLTVTSAQKNPTAFYLCASRTEGATNEKLFFGSGTQLSVL.